The 16 T cell receptor beta chains below come from one sample, sequenced in a study of shared clonotypes between healthy human individuals. Sequencing used immunoSEQ multiplex PCR; TCRdb keeps in-frame clones, though not all of them. The sample shows approximately 2,000,000 clones, over 85% of them seen only once. Naive CD8 populations comprised CD45RO-negative cells positively selected for CCR7, excluding terminally differentiated effector memory CD45RA+ cells. Sequencing was carried out using naive CD8+ T cells from PBMCs. These receptors were collected from a man in his late teens or twenties in good health. Some clones in this sample may be carry-over from other donors' samples.

The gene calls are TRBV7-9 and TRBJ2-2, with 9 bases fitting TRBD1. Germline CDR1 SEHNR, CDR2 FQNEAQ (reference sequence). The CDR3 contains 17 residues. V was clipped by 2 bases and J by 0 bases; unmatched bases: 4. In nucleotides, the CDR3 is TGTGCCAGCAGCTTATTGGGACAGGGCTCGAACACCGGGGAGCTGTTTTTT. Protein product: CASSLLGQGSNTGELFF.

The rearrangement links TRBV15 to TRBJ1-5; unclear D gene. V lost 3 bases, J lost 1 base, and 10 bases lay in between. The CDR3 totals 15 residues. Germline-derived CDR1 and CDR2 are LNHNV and YYDKDF (reference sequence). CDR3 DNA sequence: TGTGCCACCAGCAGGGGAAAAGGGAGCAATCAGCCCCAGCATTTT. Translated, it gives CATSRGKGSNQPQHF.

The chain recombines TRBV27 with TRBJ2-1; 8 bases agree with TRBD2. V lost 3 bases, J lost 3 bases, and 10 bases stayed unmatched. The CDR3 contains 17 residues. The V gene's germline CDR1 is MNHEY and CDR2 SMNVEV (reference sequence). The CDR3 bases are TGTGCCAGCAGTTTGGGGGCCGGGACTAGTTTCTACAATGAGCAGTTCTTC. Amino acids: CASSLGAGTSFYNEQFF.

This sequence joins TRBV19 and TRBJ2-1, with TRBD2 matching over 10 bases. With V trimmed by 0 bases and J by 8 bases, 19 bases remained unmatched. Germline lookup yields CDR1 LNHDA and CDR2 SQIVND (reference sequence). The CDR3 extends over 20 amino acids. The CDR3 sequence is CASSIDLNPEASGSVYEQFF. In DNA, the CDR3 is TGTGCCAGTAGTATAGATCTTAACCCCGAGGCTAGCGGGAGTGTCTATGAGCAGTTCTTC.

J is TRBJ1-3 and V is TRBV9; D unclear. V was pared by 3 bases and J by 2 bases, with 9 bases between. Germline CDR1 and CDR2: SGDLS and YYNGEE. The length of the CDR3 is 14 residues. DNA for the CDR3: TGTGCCAGCAGCGGGGCCGGCCCTGGAAACACCATATATTTT. This translates into CASSGAGPGNTIYF.

The J gene is TRBJ2-3, the V gene TRBV19; D gene uncertain. This CDR3 has 14 amino acids. Germline values: CDR1 LNHDA, CDR2 SQIVND (reference sequence). Between the trimmed V and J ends, which lost 4 bases and 7 bases, there was a span of 15 bases. Here the CDR3 DNA reads TGTGCCAGTAGTAAGGTTGAGGACCGGCATACGCAGTATTTT. This codes for CASSKVEDRHTQYF.

V gene TRBV7-9 combines with J gene TRBJ2-5; 9 positions match TRBD1. Germline lookup yields CDR1 SEHNR and CDR2 FQNEAQ (reference sequence). Germline trimming cut 7 bases from V and 3 bases from J; bases unmatched to any gene: 6. CDR3 length: 14 residues. In DNA, the CDR3 is TGTGCCAGCAAAGGGGACAGGGTGAAAGAGACCCAGTACTTC. This translates into CASKGDRVKETQYF.

The gene calls are TRBV15 and TRBJ2-7; maybe TRBD2 (5 bases). Germline CDR1 and CDR2: LNHNV and YYDKDF (reference sequence). The CDR3 is 15 amino acids. Trimming removed 0 bases at V and 7 bases at J, with 16 bases between. The CDR3 DNA sequence: TGTGCCACCAGCAGAGATATATTGAGGACGGGAGAGCAGTACTTC. Translating gives CATSRDILRTGEQYF.

This chain uses TRBV14 with TRBJ2-5; 12 nucleotides align to TRBD2. The CDR3 sequence is 18 residues long. From germline, CDR1 is SGHDN and CDR2 FVKESK. V was clipped by 1 base and J by 8 bases; unmatched bases: 14. The CDR3 is CASSQGLIPASGRETQYF. CDR3 DNA sequence: TGTGCCAGCAGCCAAGGGTTGATCCCCGCTAGCGGGAGGGAAACCCAGTACTTC.

Of note for this clone: The junction shows a germline mismatch at one end, possibly a read error. The chain couples TRBV19 to TRBJ1-1, with D perhaps matching TRBD1 (5 bases). The CDR3 covers 15 residues. Germline V CDR1 and CDR2: LNHDA, SQIVND (reference sequence). The CDR3 sequence is CASSIEPGGNAEAFF. The CDR3 nucleotides read TGTGCCAGTAGTATAGAGCCGGGGGGGAACGCTGAAGCTTTCTTT.

This chain connects TRBV7-9 to TRBJ2-5, with a possible D match to TRBD2 (6 bases). Germline V gives CDR1 SEHNR, CDR2 FQNEAQ (reference sequence). The V and J ends lost 4 bases and 3 bases respectively, with 15 bases between them. This CDR3 comprises 15 residues. Here the CDR3 reads CASSSNPTGEETQYF. DNA for the CDR3: TGTGCCAGCAGCTCAAACCCGACGGGAGAAGAGACCCAGTACTTC.

The rearrangement joins TRBV29-1 to TRBJ1-1; possible D gene TRBD1, 5 bases. The germline gives CDR1 SQVTM, CDR2 ANQGSEA. This CDR3 comprises 13 residues. The germline V and J ends were trimmed by 6 bases and 3 bases, with 14 bases remaining between them. The CDR3 nucleotides read TGCAGCGTAATCAGGGCGCTGGACACTGAAGCTTTCTTT. This gives the protein CSVIRALDTEAFF.

CDR3 in DNA: TGTGCCATCAGTGATTTCAGGACTAGCGGGGACCTCCAGGGAGATACGCAGTATTTT. Its protein product is CAISDFRTSGDLQGDTQYF. The rearrangement links TRBV10-3 to TRBJ2-3; 12 nucleotides line up with TRBD2. The CDR3 sequence is 19 residues long. Germline V lookup: CDR1 ENHRY, CDR2 SYGVKD. V was clipped by 3 bases and J by 5 bases; unmatched bases: 15.

The genes are TRBV9 and TRBJ2-7, with D perhaps TRBD1 or TRBD2 (5 bases each). The CDR3 length is 13 residues. Germline CDR1 and CDR2: SGDLS and YYNGEE. V was cut by 4 bases and J by 3 bases, with 11 bases left in between. For the CDR3, the DNA is TGTGCCAGCAGCTCCCGGGACGACTACGAGCAGTACTTC. It specifies CASSSRDDYEQYF.

Worth noting for this clone: Other DNA sequences in this specimen translate into the identical CDR3. This chain links TRBV6-5 with TRBJ2-7; D possibly matches TRBD1 or TRBD2 (5 bases each). The CDR3 has 13 amino acids. V lost 2 bases and J 1 base, leaving 6 bases between the germline ends. Germline CDR1 and CDR2: MNHEY and SVGAGI. CDR3 DNA sequence: TGTGCCAGCAGTTACGGGGGTTCCTACGAGCAGTACTTC. Translation: CASSYGGSYEQYF.

The chain couples TRBV4-3 to TRBJ1-1; no firm D call. V shed 1 base and J shed 2 bases, with 8 bases lying between them. The CDR3 length is 14 residues. CDR1 is LGHNA and CDR2 is YSLEER in the germline V gene. The CDR3 bases are TGCGCCAGCAGCCAAGGAGTCTTTAACACTGAAGCTTTCTTT. Encoded protein: CASSQGVFNTEAFF.